These 7 T cell receptor beta chains came from one sample sequenced in a study of T cell responses to AZD1222 COVID-19 vaccine. Sequenced by immunoSEQ multiplex PCR; TCRdb stores in-frame clones only, minus some. The sample shows around 110,000 clones, approximately 86% of them seen only once. The sample was peripheral blood, taken on day 0 of AZD1222 vaccination. The receptor source for this set is an adult in good health.

This clone was counted a few times. The chain recombines TRBV4-1 with TRBJ2-7, with D uncertain. The germline V gene has CDR1 MGHRA and CDR2 YSYEKL. This CDR3 has 13 amino acids. V lost 0 bases to trimming and J lost 2 bases, with 5 bases between them. CDR3 sequence: CASSQDSTYEQYF. The CDR3 DNA reads TGCGCCAGCAGCCAAGATTCTACCTACGAGCAGTACTTC.

V and J are TRBV6-5 and TRBJ1-5; 12 bases align to TRBD1. With V trimmed by 6 bases and J by 4 bases, 4 bases remained unmatched. Germline V gene lookup returns CDR1 MNHEY and CDR2 SVGAGI. CDR3 length equals 15 residues. The CDR3 DNA reads as TGTGCCAGCAGGGGGACAGGGGGCCGGAATCAGCCCCAGCATTTT. Amino acids: CASRGTGGRNQPQHF.

This chain connects TRBV9 to TRBJ1-1; D ambiguous. The CDR3 is 13 residues long. Trimming pared 0 bases from V and 5 bases from J, leaving 8 bases between. Germline CDR1 reads SGDLS; CDR2 reads YYNGEE. The CDR3 DNA reads as TGTGCCAGCAGCGTAGGGGTAGGGACTGAAGCTTTCTTT. Translation: CASSVGVGTEAFF.

Comments on this clone: In this CDR3 the conserved last residue, phenylalanine or tryptophan, is missing, so a read error is likely. The chain links TRBV4-2 to TRBJ2-7; D unresolved. The germline V and J ends were trimmed by 4 bases and 0 bases, with 10 bases remaining between them. Germline loops: CDR1 LGHNA, CDR2 YNFKEQ. CDR3 length equals 14 residues. The CDR3 DNA reads TGTGCCAGCAGCCCCGACTTAAACTCCTACGAGCAGTACCTC. This sequence encodes CASSPDLNSYEQYL.

The rearrangement links TRBV24-1 to TRBJ1-3; D unclear. The germline V and J ends were trimmed by 3 bases and 3 bases, with 2 bases remaining between them. Germline V gives CDR1 KGHDR, CDR2 SFDVKD. This CDR3 is built from 12 residues. The DNA for the CDR3 is TGTGCCACCAGTGATCGTGGAAACACCATATATTTT. This gives the protein CATSDRGNTIYF.

This clone has a single count. The V and J genes are TRBV3-1 (or the pseudogene TRBV3-2) and TRBJ1-2; no firm D call. CDR1 LGHDT and CDR2 YNNKEL come from the germline V gene (reference sequence). The germline V and J ends were trimmed by 3 bases and 5 bases, with 7 bases remaining between them. CDR3 length: 12 residues. This CDR3 is CASSHDTYGYTF. CDR3 nucleotide sequence: TGTGCCAGCAGCCACGACACATATGGCTACACCTTC.

The genes are TRBV5-1 and TRBJ1-1; perhaps TRBD1 as D (5 bases). Germline CDR1 reads SGHRS; CDR2 reads YFSETQ. V lost 5 bases to trimming and J lost 2 bases, with 19 bases between them. The length of the CDR3 is 16 residues. CDR3 sequence: CASSYTSGQGNTEAFF. CDR3 coding DNA: TGCGCCAGCAGTTACACCTCGGGTCAGGGAAACACTGAAGCTTTCTTT.